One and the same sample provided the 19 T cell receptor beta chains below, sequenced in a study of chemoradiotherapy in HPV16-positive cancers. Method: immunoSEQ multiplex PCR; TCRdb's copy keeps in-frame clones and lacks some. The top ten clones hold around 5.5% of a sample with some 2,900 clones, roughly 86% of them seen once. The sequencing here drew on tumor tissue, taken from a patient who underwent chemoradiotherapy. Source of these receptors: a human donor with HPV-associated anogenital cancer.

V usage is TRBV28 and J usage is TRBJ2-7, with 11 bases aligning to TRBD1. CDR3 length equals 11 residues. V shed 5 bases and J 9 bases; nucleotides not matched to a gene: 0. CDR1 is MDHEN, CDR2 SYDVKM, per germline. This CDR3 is CASSGTGGQYF. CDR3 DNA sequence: TGTGCCAGCAGTGGGACAGGGGGGCAGTACTTC. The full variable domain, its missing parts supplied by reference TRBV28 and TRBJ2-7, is DVKVTQSSRYLVKRTGEKVFLECVQDMDHENMFWYRQDPGLGLRLIYFSYDVKMKEKGDIPEGYSVSREKKERFSLILESASTNQTSMYLCASSGTGGQYFGPGTRLTVT.

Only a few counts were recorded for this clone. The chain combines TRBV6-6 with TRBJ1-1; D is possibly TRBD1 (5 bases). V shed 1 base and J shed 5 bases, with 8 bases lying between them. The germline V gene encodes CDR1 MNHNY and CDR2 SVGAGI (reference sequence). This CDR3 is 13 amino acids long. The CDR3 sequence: CASSYLGGTEAFF. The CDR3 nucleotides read TGTGCCAGCAGTTACTTGGGGGGGACTGAAGCTTTCTTT.

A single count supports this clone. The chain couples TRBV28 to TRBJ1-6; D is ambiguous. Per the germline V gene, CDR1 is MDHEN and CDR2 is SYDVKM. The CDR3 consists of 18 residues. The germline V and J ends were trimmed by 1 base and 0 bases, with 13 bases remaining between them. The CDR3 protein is CASSLSNGIGSYNSPLHF. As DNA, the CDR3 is TGTGCCAGCAGTTTATCCAATGGGATCGGCTCCTATAATTCACCCCTCCACTTT.

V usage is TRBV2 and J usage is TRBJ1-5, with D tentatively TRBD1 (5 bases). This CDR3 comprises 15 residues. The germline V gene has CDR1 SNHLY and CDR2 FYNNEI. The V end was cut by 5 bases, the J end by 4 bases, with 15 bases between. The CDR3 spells CASSPGALGNQPQHF. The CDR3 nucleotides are TGTGCCAGCAGTCCCGGGGCGCTTGGAAATCAGCCCCAGCATTTT.

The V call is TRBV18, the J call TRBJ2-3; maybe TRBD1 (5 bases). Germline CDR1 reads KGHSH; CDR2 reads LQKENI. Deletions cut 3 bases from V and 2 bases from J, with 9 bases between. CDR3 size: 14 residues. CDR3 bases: TGTGCCAGCTCACCTCAGGGATTCACAGATACGCAGTATTTT. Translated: CASSPQGFTDTQYF.

CDR3 DNA: TGCGCCAGCAGACGACTAGCGGGGGCCCAGTACCAAGAGACCCAGTACTTC. Translating it yields CASRRLAGAQYQETQYF. This rearrangement joins TRBV5-1 to TRBJ2-5, with 12 nucleotides matching TRBD2. CDR3 length equals 17 residues. J lost 0 bases, V lost 5 bases, and 8 bases had no gene match. Germline-derived CDR1 and CDR2 are SGHRS and YFSETQ.

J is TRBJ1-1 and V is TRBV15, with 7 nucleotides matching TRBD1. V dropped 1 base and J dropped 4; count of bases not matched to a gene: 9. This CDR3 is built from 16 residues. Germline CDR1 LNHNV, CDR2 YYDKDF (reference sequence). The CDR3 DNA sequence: TGTGCCACCAGCAGAGGACAGGGCACCTGGGGCACTGAAGCTTTCTTT. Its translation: CATSRGQGTWGTEAFF. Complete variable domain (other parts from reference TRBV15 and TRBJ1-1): DAMVIQNPRYQVTQFGKPVTLSCSQTLNHNVMYWYQQKSSQAPKLLFHYYDKDFNNEADTPDNFQSRRPNTSFCFLDIRSPGLGDTAMYLCATSRGQGTWGTEAFFGQGTRLTVV.

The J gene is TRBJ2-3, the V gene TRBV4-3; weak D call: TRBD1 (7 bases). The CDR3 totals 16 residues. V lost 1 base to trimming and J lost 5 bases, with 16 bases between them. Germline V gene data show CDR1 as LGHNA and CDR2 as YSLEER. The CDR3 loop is CASSQVRRGRIDTQYF. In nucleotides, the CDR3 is TGCGCCAGCAGCCAAGTGAGGAGGGGGCGGATAGATACGCAGTATTTT.

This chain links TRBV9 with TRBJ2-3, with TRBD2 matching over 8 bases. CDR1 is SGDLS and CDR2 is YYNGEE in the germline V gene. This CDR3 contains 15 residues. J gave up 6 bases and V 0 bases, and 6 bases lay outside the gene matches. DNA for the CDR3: TGTGCCAGCAGCGTAGGGGGGACTAGAGACGATACGCAGTATTTT. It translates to CASSVGGTRDDTQYF.

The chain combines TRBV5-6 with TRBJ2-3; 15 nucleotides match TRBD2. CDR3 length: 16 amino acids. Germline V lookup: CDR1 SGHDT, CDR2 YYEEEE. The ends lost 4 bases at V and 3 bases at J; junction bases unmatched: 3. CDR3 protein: CASSLGTSGGTDTQYF. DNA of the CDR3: TGTGCCAGCAGCCTTGGGACTAGCGGGGGGACAGATACGCAGTATTTT.

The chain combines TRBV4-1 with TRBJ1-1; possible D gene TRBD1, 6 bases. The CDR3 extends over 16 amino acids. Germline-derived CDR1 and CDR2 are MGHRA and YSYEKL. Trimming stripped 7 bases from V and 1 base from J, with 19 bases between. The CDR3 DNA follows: TGCGCCAGCAACCAGGGCAGGGGCGGGGAGAACACTGAAGCTTTCTTT. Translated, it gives CASNQGRGGENTEAFF.

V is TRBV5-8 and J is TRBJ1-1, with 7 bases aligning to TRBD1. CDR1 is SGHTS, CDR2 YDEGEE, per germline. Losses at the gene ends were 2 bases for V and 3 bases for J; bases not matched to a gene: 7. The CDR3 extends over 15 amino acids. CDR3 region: CASSFSRGIYTEAFF. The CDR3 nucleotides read TGTGCCAGCAGCTTTAGCAGGGGGATCTACACTGAAGCTTTCTTT.

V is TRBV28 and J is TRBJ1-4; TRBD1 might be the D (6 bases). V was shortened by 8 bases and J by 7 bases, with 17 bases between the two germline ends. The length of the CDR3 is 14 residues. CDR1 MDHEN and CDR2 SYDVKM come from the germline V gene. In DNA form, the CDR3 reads TGTGCCAGCCTCCCGGGGGCTTTGGGTGAAAAACTGTTTTTT. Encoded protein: CASLPGALGEKLFF.

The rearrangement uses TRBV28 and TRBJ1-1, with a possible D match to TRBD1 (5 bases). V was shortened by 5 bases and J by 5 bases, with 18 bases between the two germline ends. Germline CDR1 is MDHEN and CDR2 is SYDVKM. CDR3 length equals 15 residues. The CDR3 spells CASSLPGASRTEAFF. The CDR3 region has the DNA TGTGCCAGCAGTCTCCCCGGGGCTTCAAGGACTGAAGCTTTCTTT. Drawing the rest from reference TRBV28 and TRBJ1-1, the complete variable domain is DVKVTQSSRYLVKRTGEKVFLECVQDMDHENMFWYRQDPGLGLRLIYFSYDVKMKEKGDIPEGYSVSREKKERFSLILESASTNQTSMYLCASSLPGASRTEAFFGQGTRLTVV.

Written as DNA, the CDR3 is TGCGCCAGCAGCCAGAGACAGGGTAGCTTTGAGCAGTACTTC. This encodes CASSQRQGSFEQYF. V and J are TRBV4-1 and TRBJ2-7; 7 bases agree with TRBD1. The CDR3 has 14 amino acids. V was clipped by 3 bases and J by 7 bases; unmatched bases: 9. Germline CDR1 is MGHRA and CDR2 is YSYEKL.

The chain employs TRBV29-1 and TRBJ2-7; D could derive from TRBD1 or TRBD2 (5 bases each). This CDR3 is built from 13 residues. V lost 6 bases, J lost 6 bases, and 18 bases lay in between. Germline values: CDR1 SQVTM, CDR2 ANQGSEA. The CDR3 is CSVAGTGVGEQYF. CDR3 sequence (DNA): TGCAGCGTCGCCGGGACGGGCGTTGGCGAGCAGTACTTC.

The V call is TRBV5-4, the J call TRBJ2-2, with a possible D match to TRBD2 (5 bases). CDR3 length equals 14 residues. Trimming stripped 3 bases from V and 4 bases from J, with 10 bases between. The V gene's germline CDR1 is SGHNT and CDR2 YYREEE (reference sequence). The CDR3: CASSWTAGTGELFF. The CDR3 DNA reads TGTGCCAGCAGCTGGACGGCGGGCACCGGGGAGCTGTTTTTT. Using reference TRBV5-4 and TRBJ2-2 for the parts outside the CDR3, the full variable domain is ETGVTQSPTHLIKTRGQQVTLRCSSQSGHNTVSWYQQALGQGPQFIFQYYREEENGRGNFPPRFSGLQFPNYSSELNVNALELDDSALYLCASSWTAGTGELFFGEGSRLTVL.

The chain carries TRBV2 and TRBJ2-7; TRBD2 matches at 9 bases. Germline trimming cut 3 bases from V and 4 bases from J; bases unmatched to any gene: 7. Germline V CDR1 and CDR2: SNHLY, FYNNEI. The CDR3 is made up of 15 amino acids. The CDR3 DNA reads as TGTGCCAGCAGTGAGTCGTTAGCGGGAGTATACGAGCAGTACTTC. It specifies CASSESLAGVYEQYF.

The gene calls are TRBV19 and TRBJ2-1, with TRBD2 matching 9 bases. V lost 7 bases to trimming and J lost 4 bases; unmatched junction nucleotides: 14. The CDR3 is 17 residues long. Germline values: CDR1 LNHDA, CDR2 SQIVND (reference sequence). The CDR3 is CASNHQSTSGPYNEQFF. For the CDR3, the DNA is TGTGCCAGTAATCATCAGTCGACTAGCGGACCTTACAATGAGCAGTTCTTC.